The subject of this entry is one T cell receptor beta chain. The data are from a study of blood T cell repertoires in COVID-19. Across the study: Donors in the United States, Italy and Spain gave samples during acute or convalescent COVID-19. In each case, the material was cDNA or gDNA derived from T cells, B-cell-depleted T cells, or PBMCs.

Produced via immunoSEQ multiplex PCR; TCRdb's table is partial and in-frame only. The table shows under 200,000 clones, with 84% occurring only once. Trimming took off 9 bases at V and 2 bases at J, with 16 bases between the two ends. Germline assignment: CDR1 LGHDT and CDR2 YNNKEL (reference sequence). This CDR3 spans 14 amino acids. The chain couples TRBV3-1 (or the pseudogene TRBV3-2) to TRBJ2-5, with a weak D call TRBD2 (7 bases). The specimen was peripheral blood. The TCR sequence derives from a woman in her 70s with COVID-19, enrolled during active disease. CDR3 in amino acids: CASLARGGQETQYF. As DNA, the CDR3 is TGTGCCAGTCTCGCCAGGGGAGGGCAAGAGACCCAGTACTTC.